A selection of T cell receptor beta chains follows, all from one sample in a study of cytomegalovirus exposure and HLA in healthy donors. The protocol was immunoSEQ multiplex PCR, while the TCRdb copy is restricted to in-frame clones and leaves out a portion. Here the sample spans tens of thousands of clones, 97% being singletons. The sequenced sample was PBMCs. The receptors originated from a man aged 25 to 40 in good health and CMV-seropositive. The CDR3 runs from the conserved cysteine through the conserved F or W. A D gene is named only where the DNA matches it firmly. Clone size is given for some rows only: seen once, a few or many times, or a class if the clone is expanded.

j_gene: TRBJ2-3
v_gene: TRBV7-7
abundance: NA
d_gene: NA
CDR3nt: TGTGCTAGCAGCAAAGGGGGGGGCGCGGGCACAGATACGCAGTATTTT
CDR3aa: CASSKGGGAGTDTQYF

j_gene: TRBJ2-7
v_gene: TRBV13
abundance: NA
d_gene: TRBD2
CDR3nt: TGTGCCAGCAGCCCAATTAGCGGGAGAGGGCCCTACGAGCAGTACTTC
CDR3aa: CASSPISGRGPYEQYF

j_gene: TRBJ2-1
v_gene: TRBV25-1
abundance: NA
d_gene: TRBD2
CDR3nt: TGTGCCAGCAGTGCCGGACTAGCCTACAATGAGCAGTTCTTC
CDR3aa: CASSAGLAYNEQFF

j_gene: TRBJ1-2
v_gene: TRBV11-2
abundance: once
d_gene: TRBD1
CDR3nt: TGTGCCAGCAGCACCCGACAGGGCGACAGAGGCTACACCTTC
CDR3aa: CASSTRQGDRGYTF

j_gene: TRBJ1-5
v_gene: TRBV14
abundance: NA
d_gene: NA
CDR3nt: TGTGCCAGCAGCCAAGATTTGGCTGGGCCCCAGCATTTT
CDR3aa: CASSQDLAGPQHF

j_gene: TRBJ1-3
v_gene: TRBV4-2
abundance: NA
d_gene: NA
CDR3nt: TGTGCCAGCAGCAACCGCGGGGGAAACACCATATATTTT
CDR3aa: CASSNRGGNTIYF

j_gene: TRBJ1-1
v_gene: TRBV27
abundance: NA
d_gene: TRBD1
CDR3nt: TGTGCCAGCATTAGGACCGGGACAGGGGGAACTGAAGCTTTCTTT
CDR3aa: CASIRTGTGGTEAFF

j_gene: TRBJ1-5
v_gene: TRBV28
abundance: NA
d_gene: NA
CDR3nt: TGTGCCAGCAGACCCTCCCCGTCGACCAGGGGCTATCAGCCCCAGCATTTT
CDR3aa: CASRPSPSTRGYQPQHF

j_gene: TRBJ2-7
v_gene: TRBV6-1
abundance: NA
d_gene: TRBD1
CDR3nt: TGTGCCAGCACCCCAGGTGGGGACAGGCTATCCGAGCAGTACTTC
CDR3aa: CASTPGGDRLSEQYF

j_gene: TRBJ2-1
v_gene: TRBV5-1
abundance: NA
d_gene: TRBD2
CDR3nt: TGCGCCAGCACACCCCCAGAGCGGGAGTTCTACAATGAGCAGTTCTTC
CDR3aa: CASTPPEREFYNEQFF

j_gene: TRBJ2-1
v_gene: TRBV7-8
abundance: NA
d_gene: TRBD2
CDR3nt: TGTGCCAGCAGCTTAAGGCTAGCGGGCAACAATGAGCAGTTCTTC
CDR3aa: CASSLRLAGNNEQFF

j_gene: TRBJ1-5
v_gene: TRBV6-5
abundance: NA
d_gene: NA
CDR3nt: TGTGCCAGCAGTTACTCCTCAGGGGGCAATCAGCCCCAGCATTTT
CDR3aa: CASSYSSGGNQPQHF

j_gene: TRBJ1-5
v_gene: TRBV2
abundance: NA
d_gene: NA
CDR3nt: TGTGCCAGCAGTGAAAACAGGGCAAATCAGCCCCAGCATTTT
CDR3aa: CASSENRANQPQHF

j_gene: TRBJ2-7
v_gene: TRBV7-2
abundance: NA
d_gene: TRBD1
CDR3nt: TGTGCCAGCAGCTTATGGGACAGCACCTACGAGCAGTACTTC
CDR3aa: CASSLWDSTYEQYF

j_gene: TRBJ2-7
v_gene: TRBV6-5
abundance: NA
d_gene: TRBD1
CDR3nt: TGTGCCAGCAGTTATTTGGGACAGGGTCACTACGAGCAGTACTTC
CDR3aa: CASSYLGQGHYEQYF

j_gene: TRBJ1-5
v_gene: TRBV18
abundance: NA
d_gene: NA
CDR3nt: TGTGCCAGCTCACCCCAGGGATACCCTAATCAGCCCCAGCATTTT
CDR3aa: CASSPQGYPNQPQHF

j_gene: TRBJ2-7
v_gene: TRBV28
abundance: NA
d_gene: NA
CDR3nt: TGTGCCAGCACCACTACAGGGTCCAGAGCCAACGAGCAGTACTTC
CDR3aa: CASTTTGSRANEQYF